These 18 T cell receptor beta chains were sequenced from one sample in a study of beta chain features in type 1 diabetes. As every portion of the isolated RNA was reverse transcribed, the sequencing read expressed TCRB transcripts. This table comes from immunoSEQ multiplex PCR, and its TCRdb copy is limited to in-frame clones, with some not included. Of about half a million clones listed, over 10% are singletons. The sample was naive CD4+ T cells from blood. Receptors were obtained from a young woman in good health.

This clone came up a few times. V usage is TRBV19 and J usage is TRBJ1-1; 7 bases map to TRBD1. CDR1 is LNHDA, CDR2 SQIVND, per germline (reference sequence). V lost 7 bases and J lost 5; bases outside the gene matches: 7. The CDR3 runs 13 residues. CDR3: CASIRTGRTEAFF. In nucleotides, the CDR3 is TGTGCCAGTATCAGGACAGGTAGGACTGAAGCTTTCTTT.

The sample holds a few counts of this clone. The chain couples TRBV2 to TRBJ2-1, with D uncertain. Trimming cost V 3 bases and J 8 bases, with 8 bases left between them. The CDR3 consists of 12 residues. Germline V gene data show CDR1 as SNHLY and CDR2 as FYNNEI. CDR3 in DNA: TGTGCCAGCAGTGAGCAGTACGATGAGCAGTTCTTC. Its protein product is CASSEQYDEQFF. The variable domain in full, with the rest retrieved from reference TRBV2 and TRBJ2-1, is EPEVTQTPSHQVTQMGQEVILRCVPISNHLYFYWYRQILGQKVEFLVSFYNNEISEKSEIFDDQFSVERPDGSNFTLKIRSTKLEDSAMYFCASSEQYDEQFFGPGTRLTVL.

In its sample, this clone was seen a few times. This chain connects TRBV28 to TRBJ2-5; D is undetermined. This CDR3 has 13 amino acids. Trimming pared 2 bases from V and 1 base from J, leaving 5 bases between. Germline V lookup: CDR1 MDHEN, CDR2 SYDVKM. DNA for the CDR3: TGTGCCAGCAGTTTAGTCCCCCAAGAGACCCAGTACTTC. Residues: CASSLVPQETQYF.

In this sample, this clone turned up a few times. This chain uses TRBV18 with TRBJ2-1; 9 bases match TRBD1. CDR3 size: 18 residues. V lost 3 bases to trimming and J lost 5 bases; unmatched junction nucleotides: 14. The germline V gene has CDR1 KGHSH and CDR2 LQKENI. CDR3 sequence reads: CASSPFPPPGQGHNEQFF. The CDR3 DNA follows: TGTGCCAGCTCACCCTTCCCTCCGCCGGGACAGGGTCACAATGAGCAGTTCTTC.

The chain employs TRBV19 and TRBJ1-2; D is uncertain. Trimming took 7 bases from V and 4 from J, leaving 10 bases between them. The germline gives CDR1 LNHDA, CDR2 SQIVND (reference sequence). The CDR3 is 12 amino acids. The chain's CDR3 is CASKRTAYGYTF. CDR3 coding DNA: TGTGCCAGTAAGAGAACAGCCTATGGCTACACCTTC.

V usage is TRBV18 and J usage is TRBJ2-7; no clear D. The CDR3 contains 13 residues. Germline V gene data show CDR1 as KGHSH and CDR2 as LQKENI. V lost 1 base to trimming and J lost 1 base, with 5 bases between them. The CDR3 DNA is TGTGCCAGCTCACCACGGATGTCCTACGAGCAGTACTTC. It is translated as CASSPRMSYEQYF.

This clone was counted between two and nine times. The chain uses TRBV5-1 and TRBJ2-3, with TRBD1 matching 7 bases. V was pared by 9 bases and J by 4 bases, with 8 bases of the junction left unmatched. The CDR3 loop spans 13 amino acids. Germline CDR1 and CDR2: SGHRS and YFSETQ. CDR3 nucleotides: TGCGCCACCGCAGGGGGTAACCCAGATACGCAGTATTTT. It translates to CATAGGNPDTQYF.

The table lists this clone with a few counts. V gene TRBV30 combines with J gene TRBJ1-2, with unresolved D. The ends were cut back, 2 bases at V and 4 bases at J, with 5 bases in the middle. Germline-derived CDR1 and CDR2 are GTSNPN and SVGIG (reference sequence). The CDR3 loop spans 11 amino acids. Written as DNA, the CDR3 is TGTGCCTGGAGTCGGCTCTATGGCTACACCTTC. It specifies CAWSRLYGYTF.

This clone came up a few times. The chain employs TRBV4-3 and TRBJ2-1, with D perhaps matching TRBD2 (5 bases). Trimming took 0 bases from V and 3 from J, leaving 12 bases between them. Germline-derived CDR1 and CDR2 are LGHNA and YSLEER. The CDR3 consists of 16 residues. CDR3: CASSQDVEASYNEQFF. In DNA form, the CDR3 reads TGCGCCAGCAGCCAAGACGTGGAGGCCAGCTACAATGAGCAGTTCTTC.

Only a few counts were recorded for this clone. The chain carries TRBV30 and TRBJ2-5, with D unresolved. Near its end, the DNA agrees better with TRBJ2-7, so the J call may be wrong. CDR1 is GTSNPN and CDR2 is SVGIG in the germline V gene (reference sequence). The CDR3 totals 15 residues. In DNA form, the CDR3 reads TGTGCCTGGAGTACCCAGCCTGGACCCTCCTACGAGCAGTACTTC. Translation gives CAWSTQPGPSYEQYF.

The chain couples TRBV4-1 to TRBJ1-5; no clear D. V lost 0 bases and J lost 5, with 14 bases in between. Germline CDR1 and CDR2: MGHRA and YSYEKL. This CDR3 has 16 amino acids. The CDR3 here is CASSQDYQARDQPQHF. CDR3 bases: TGCGCCAGCAGCCAAGATTATCAGGCCCGAGATCAGCCCCAGCATTTT.

This clone has more than one count but fewer than ten. This chain joins TRBV2 and TRBJ1-2; D ambiguous. Germline V gives CDR1 SNHLY, CDR2 FYNNEI. The V gene lost 4 bases and the J gene lost 3 bases, with 9 bases spanning the gap. There are 13 residues in the CDR3. The CDR3: CASSVKDHYGYTF. CDR3 sequence (DNA): TGTGCCAGCAGTGTCAAGGACCACTATGGCTACACCTTC.

This clone was counted a few times. The chain recombines TRBV6-5 with TRBJ1-4; D gene ambiguous. Germline V gives CDR1 MNHEY, CDR2 SVGAGI. The length of the CDR3 is 14 residues. V was pared by 6 bases and J by 8 bases, with 16 bases between. CDR3 in DNA: TGTGCCAGCAGGAAAGGGCGCCTTGAGGAAAAACTGTTTTTT. As protein: CASRKGRLEEKLFF.

The V gene is TRBV25-1, the J gene TRBJ1-2, with D maybe TRBD1 (5 bases). The germline V gene encodes CDR1 MGHDK and CDR2 SYGVNS. The CDR3 spans 17 residues. V dropped 3 bases and J dropped 4 bases, with 21 bases sitting between them. The CDR3 bases are TGTGCCAGCAGTGAGGGGACCAAGGGTCCCTCGGCCTATGGCTACACCTTC. Residues: CASSEGTKGPSAYGYTF.

This clone was counted between two and nine times. The rearrangement joins TRBV5-1 to TRBJ2-3, with TRBD2 matching 8 bases. Unmatched junction bases numbered 7, after V lost 0 bases and J lost 4 bases. The CDR3 runs to 16 residues. Germline loops: CDR1 SGHRS, CDR2 YFSETQ. The CDR3 spells CASSLGGTSGADTQYF. DNA of the CDR3: TGCGCCAGCAGCTTGGGCGGAACTAGCGGCGCAGATACGCAGTATTTT.

The J gene is TRBJ2-1, the V gene TRBV29-1; D is unresolved. The CDR3 runs to 12 residues. Trimming pared 5 bases from V and 5 bases from J, leaving 10 bases between. Germline CDR1 is SQVTM and CDR2 is ANQGSEA. The CDR3 sequence: CSVRRVNNEQFF. CDR3 sequence (DNA): TGCAGCGTTCGAAGGGTTAACAATGAGCAGTTCTTC.

V is TRBV4-1 and J is TRBJ2-3; D gene uncertain. CDR3 length: 16 residues. Deletions cut 0 bases from V and 0 bases from J, with 10 bases between. From germline, CDR1 is MGHRA and CDR2 YSYEKL. CDR3 in amino acids: CASSQEAGISTDTQYF. CDR3 nucleotides: TGCGCCAGCAGCCAAGAGGCAGGCATTAGCACAGATACGCAGTATTTT.

The chain employs TRBV7-8 and TRBJ2-1; D gene ambiguous. This CDR3 has 11 residues. V was cut by 4 bases and J by 4 bases, with 2 bases left in between. Germline V gene data show CDR1 as SGHVS and CDR2 as FQNEAQ. In DNA, the CDR3 is TGTGCCAGCAGCTGGTACAATGAGCAGTTCTTC. This encodes CASSWYNEQFF.